The entry that follows covers one T cell receptor beta chain sequence. The data belong to a study of response to subunit inactivated influenza vaccine. TCRdb called the RT-PCR reads again in MiXCR, with one record for every CDR3 protein. This sample yields more than 150,000 distinct CDR3 sequences, of which 9.2% are seen a single time; about a tenth belongs to the top ten. Unmatched junction bases numbered 14, after V lost 4 bases and J lost 7 bases. Per the germline V gene, CDR1 is MNHEY and CDR2 is SVGEGT. The CDR3 has 16 amino acids. The sequence was collected from a man aged 45-60 years who received an inactivated influenza vaccine. The J gene is TRBJ1-2, the V gene TRBV6-2 or TRBV6-3; 8 nucleotides align to TRBD1. This sample comprised non-naive T cells sorted from PBMCs, obtained on the day of vaccination. CDR3 nucleotide sequence: TGTGCCAGCAGTTCGTCCTACGCAGACAGGGGTGTTGGCTACACCTTC. It codes for CASSSSYADRGVGYTF.